The next 7 T cell receptor beta chains were all read from a single sample in a study of cytomegalovirus exposure and HLA in healthy donors. The PCR used 60 Vbeta and 13 Jbeta primers. Sequenced by immunoSEQ multiplex PCR; TCRdb stores in-frame clones only, minus some. The sample holds roughly 68,000 clones, approximately 70% seen once. Sequenced input: PBMCs. These receptors were collected from a man aged 35 to 55 in good health and CMV-seropositive.

V is TRBV19 and J is TRBJ1-1; 7 nucleotides align to TRBD1. The CDR3 totals 19 residues. The V segment lost 4 bases and the J segment 0 bases; nucleotides outside the gene matches: 17. Germline V CDR1 and CDR2: LNHDA, SQIVND (reference sequence). The CDR3 spells CASSTPRAGGRPVNTEAFF. The CDR3 DNA is TGTGCCAGTAGTACCCCCCGGGCAGGGGGTCGGCCGGTGAACACTGAAGCTTTCTTT.

V is TRBV6-6 and J is TRBJ2-2; weak D call: TRBD2 (6 bases). This CDR3 spans 12 amino acids. With 7 bases removed from V and 4 bases from J, the gap between germline ends came to 7 bases. Germline V CDR1 and CDR2: MNHNY, SVGAGI (reference sequence). CDR3 loop: CASTGGTGELFF. Here the CDR3 DNA reads TGTGCCAGCACCGGGGGCACCGGGGAGCTGTTTTTT.

This chain joins TRBV29-1 and TRBJ1-5, with D unclear. Trimming pared 7 bases from V and 6 bases from J, leaving 13 bases between. Germline V CDR1 and CDR2: SQVTM, ANQGSEA. The CDR3 covers 12 residues. CDR3 residues: CSAREGSQPQHF. CDR3 DNA sequence: TGCAGCGCCAGAGAGGGCAGTCAGCCCCAGCATTTT.

The chain has TRBV28 and TRBJ2-7; tentatively, D is TRBD2 (6 bases). CDR1 MDHEN and CDR2 SYDVKM come from the germline V gene. The CDR3 consists of 13 residues. Trimming shortened V by 8 bases and J by 5 bases, and 16 bases separated the two germline ends. The CDR3 bases are TGTGCCAGCCTGGCGGGGCGCGGGAACGAGCAGTACTTC. Protein sequence: CASLAGRGNEQYF.

This chain connects TRBV19 to TRBJ2-5; TRBD2 agrees at 12 bases. Germline CDR1 LNHDA, CDR2 SQIVND (reference sequence). J gave up 2 bases and V 10 bases, and 8 bases lay outside the gene matches. This CDR3 is 15 amino acids long. CDR3 nucleotides: TGTGCCACCAGAAGACTAGCGGGGGATCAAGAGACCCAGTACTTC. Translated: CATRRLAGDQETQYF.

The genes are TRBV7-2 and TRBJ2-3, with D possibly being TRBD2 (7 bases). Trimming left V 0 bases short and J 2 bases short, with 15 bases between. There are 17 residues in the CDR3. The V gene's germline CDR1 is SGHTA and CDR2 FQGNSA. This CDR3 reads CASSLALGGGLTDTQYF. For the CDR3, the DNA is TGTGCCAGCAGCTTAGCGCTTGGCGGGGGCCTCACAGATACGCAGTATTTT. Together with reference TRBV7-2 and TRBJ2-3, the CDR3 gives the full variable domain: GAGVSQSPSNKVTEKGKDVELRCDPISGHTALYWYRQSLGQGLEFLIYFQGNSAPDKSGLPSDRFSAERTGGSVSTLTIQRTQQEDSAVYLCASSLALGGGLTDTQYFGPGTRLTVL.

In its sample, this clone was seen a few times. CDR3 sequence reads: CASRHYREGGEKLFF. CDR3 DNA sequence: TGTGCCAGCAGGCACTACAGGGAAGGCGGTGAAAAACTGTTTTTT. The chain combines TRBV2 with TRBJ1-4; possible D gene TRBD1, 6 bases. This CDR3 comprises 15 residues. V was clipped by 6 bases and J by 7 bases, with 18 bases between them. Germline CDR1 and CDR2: SNHLY and FYNNEI.